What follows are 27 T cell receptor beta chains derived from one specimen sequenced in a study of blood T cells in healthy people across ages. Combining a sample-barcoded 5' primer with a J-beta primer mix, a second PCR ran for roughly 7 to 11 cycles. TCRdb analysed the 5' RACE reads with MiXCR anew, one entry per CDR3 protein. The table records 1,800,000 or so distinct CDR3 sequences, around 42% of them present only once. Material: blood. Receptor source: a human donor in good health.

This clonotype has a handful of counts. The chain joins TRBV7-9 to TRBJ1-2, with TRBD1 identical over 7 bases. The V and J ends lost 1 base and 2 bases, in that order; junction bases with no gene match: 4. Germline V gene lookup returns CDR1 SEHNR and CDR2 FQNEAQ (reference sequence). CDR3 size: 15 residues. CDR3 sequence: CASSLEQGMNYGYTF. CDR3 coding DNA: TGTGCCAGCAGCTTAGAACAGGGGATGAACTATGGCTACACCTTC. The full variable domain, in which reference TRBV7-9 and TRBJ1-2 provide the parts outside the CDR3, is DTGVSQNPRHKITKRGQNVTFRCDPISEHNRLYWYRQTLGQGPEFLTYFQNEAQLEKSRLLSDRFSAERPKGSFSTLEIQRTEQGDSAMYLCASSLEQGMNYGYTFGSGTRLTVV.

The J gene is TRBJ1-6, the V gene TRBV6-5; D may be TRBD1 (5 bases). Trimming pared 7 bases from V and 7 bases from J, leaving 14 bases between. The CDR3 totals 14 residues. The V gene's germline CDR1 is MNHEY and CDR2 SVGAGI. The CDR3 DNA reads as TGTGCCAGCACGGGGGACCCTCCGAATTCACCCCTCCACTTT. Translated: CASTGDPPNSPLHF.

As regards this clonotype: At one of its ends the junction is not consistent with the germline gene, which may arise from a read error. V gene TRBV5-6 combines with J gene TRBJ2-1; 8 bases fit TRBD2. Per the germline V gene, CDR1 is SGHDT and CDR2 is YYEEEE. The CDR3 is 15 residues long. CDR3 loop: CTSSWSSGGFSEQFF. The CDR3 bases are TGTACCAGCAGCTGGTCGAGCGGGGGCTTCAGTGAGCAGTTCTTC.

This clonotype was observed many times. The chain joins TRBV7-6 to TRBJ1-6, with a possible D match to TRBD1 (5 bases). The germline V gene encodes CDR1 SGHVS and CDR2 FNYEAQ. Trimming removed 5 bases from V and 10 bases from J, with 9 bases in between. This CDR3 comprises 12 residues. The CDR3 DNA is TGTGCCAGCAGCCCTTGGGGCTCACCCCTCCACTTT. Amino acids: CASSPWGSPLHF. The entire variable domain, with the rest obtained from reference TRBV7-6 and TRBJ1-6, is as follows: GAGVSQSPRYKVTKRGQDVALRCDPISGHVSLYWYRQALGQGPEFLTYFNYEAQQDKSGLPNDRFSAERPEGSISTLTIQRTEQRDSAMYRCASSPWGSPLHFGNGTRLTVT.

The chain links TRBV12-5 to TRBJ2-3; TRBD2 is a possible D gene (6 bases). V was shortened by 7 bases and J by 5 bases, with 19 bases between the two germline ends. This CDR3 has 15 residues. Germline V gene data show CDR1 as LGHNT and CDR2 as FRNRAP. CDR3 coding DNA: TGTGCTAGTGAAGTCGAAGGGACTCTTGGAGATACGCAGTATTTT. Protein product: CASEVEGTLGDTQYF.

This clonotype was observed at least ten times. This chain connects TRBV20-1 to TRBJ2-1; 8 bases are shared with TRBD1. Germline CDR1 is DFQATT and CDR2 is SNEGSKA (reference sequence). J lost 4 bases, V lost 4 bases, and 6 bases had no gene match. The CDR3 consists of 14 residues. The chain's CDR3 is CSAKWNRGYNEQFF. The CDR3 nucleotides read TGCAGTGCTAAATGGAACAGGGGGTACAATGAGCAGTTCTTC.

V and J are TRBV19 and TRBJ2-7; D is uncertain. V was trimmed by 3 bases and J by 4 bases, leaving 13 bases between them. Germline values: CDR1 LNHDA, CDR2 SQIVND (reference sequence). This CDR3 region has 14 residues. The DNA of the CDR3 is TGTGCCAGTAGTATTAATGGGAAGGCATACGAGCAGTACTTC. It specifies CASSINGKAYEQYF.

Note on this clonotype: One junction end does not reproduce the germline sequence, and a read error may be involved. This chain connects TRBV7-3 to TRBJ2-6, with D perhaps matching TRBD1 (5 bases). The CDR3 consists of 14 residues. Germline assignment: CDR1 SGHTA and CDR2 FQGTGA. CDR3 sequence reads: CASTPTQGANVRTF. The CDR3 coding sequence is TGTGCCAGCACCCCTACCCAAGGGGCCAACGTCCGGACTTTC.

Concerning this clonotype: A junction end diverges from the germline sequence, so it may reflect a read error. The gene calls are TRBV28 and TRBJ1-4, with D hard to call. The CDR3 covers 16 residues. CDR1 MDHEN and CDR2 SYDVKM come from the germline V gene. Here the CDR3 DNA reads TGCGCCAGCAGTTACCCGGGGTACGGTGGTAATGAAAAACTGTTTTTT. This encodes CASSYPGYGGNEKLFF.

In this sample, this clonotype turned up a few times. The CDR3 sequence is CASSRHREMKFYEQYF. The CDR3 DNA is TGTGCCAGCAGCCGTCACAGGGAAATGAAGTTCTACGAGCAGTACTTC. The chain carries TRBV7-8 and TRBJ2-7, with a possible D match to TRBD1 (6 bases). The CDR3 extends over 16 amino acids. Germline values: CDR1 SGHVS, CDR2 FQNEAQ. V lost 5 bases to trimming and J lost 3 bases, with 20 bases between them.

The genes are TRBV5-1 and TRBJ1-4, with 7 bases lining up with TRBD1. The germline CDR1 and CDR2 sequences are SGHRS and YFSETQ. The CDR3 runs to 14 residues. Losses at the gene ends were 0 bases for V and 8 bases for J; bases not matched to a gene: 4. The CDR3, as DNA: TGCGCCAGCAGCTTGGAGGGACAGCGGGAAAAACTGTTTTTT. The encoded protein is CASSLEGQREKLFF.

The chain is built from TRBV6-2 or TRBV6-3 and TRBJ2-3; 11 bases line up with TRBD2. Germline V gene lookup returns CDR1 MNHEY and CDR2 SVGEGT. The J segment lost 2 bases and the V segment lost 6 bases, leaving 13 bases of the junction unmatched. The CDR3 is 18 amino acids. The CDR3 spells CASSRWASGGSFTDTQYF. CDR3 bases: TGTGCCAGCAGCCGATGGGCTAGCGGGGGGTCCTTCACAGATACGCAGTATTTT.

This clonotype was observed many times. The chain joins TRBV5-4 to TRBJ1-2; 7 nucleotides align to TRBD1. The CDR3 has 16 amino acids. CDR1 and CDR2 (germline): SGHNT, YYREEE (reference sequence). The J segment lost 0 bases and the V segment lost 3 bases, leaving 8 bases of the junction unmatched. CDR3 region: CASSSARDSSNYGYTF. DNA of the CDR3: TGTGCCAGCAGCTCTGCCCGGGACAGTTCTAACTATGGCTACACCTTC. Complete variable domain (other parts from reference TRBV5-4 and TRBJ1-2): ETGVTQSPTHLIKTRGQQVTLRCSSQSGHNTVSWYQQALGQGPQFIFQYYREEENGRGNFPPRFSGLQFPNYSSELNVNALELDDSALYLCASSSARDSSNYGYTFGSGTRLTVV.

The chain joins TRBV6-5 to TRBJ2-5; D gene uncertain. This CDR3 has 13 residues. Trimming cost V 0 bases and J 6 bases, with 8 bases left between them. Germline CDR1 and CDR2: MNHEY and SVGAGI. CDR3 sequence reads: CASSYSRLQTQYF. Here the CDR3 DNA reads TGTGCCAGCAGTTACTCGAGGCTGCAGACCCAGTACTTC.

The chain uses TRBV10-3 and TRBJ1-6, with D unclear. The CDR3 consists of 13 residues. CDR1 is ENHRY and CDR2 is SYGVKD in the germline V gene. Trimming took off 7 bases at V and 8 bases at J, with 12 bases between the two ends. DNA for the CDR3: TGTGCCATCACTCCAGGAGTGGATTCACCCCTCCACTTT. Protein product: CAITPGVDSPLHF.

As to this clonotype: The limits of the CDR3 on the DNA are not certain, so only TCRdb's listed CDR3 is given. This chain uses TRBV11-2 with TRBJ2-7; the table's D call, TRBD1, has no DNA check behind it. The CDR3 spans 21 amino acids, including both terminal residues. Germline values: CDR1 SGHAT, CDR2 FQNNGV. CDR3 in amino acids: CASSFYICSARDDRVTYEQYF.

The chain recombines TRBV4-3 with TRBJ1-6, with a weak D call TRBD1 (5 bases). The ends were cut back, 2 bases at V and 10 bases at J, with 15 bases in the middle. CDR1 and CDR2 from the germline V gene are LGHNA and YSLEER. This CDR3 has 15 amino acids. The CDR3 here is CASSQYSGLGSPLHF. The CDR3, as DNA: TGCGCCAGCAGCCAATACTCAGGGTTAGGATCACCCCTCCACTTT.

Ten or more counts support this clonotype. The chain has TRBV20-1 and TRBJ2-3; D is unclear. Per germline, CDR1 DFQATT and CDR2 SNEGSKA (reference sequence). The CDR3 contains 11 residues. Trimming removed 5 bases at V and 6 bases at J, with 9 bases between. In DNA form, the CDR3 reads TGCAGTGCTGAAGTTGGGGATACGCAGTATTTT. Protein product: CSAEVGDTQYF.

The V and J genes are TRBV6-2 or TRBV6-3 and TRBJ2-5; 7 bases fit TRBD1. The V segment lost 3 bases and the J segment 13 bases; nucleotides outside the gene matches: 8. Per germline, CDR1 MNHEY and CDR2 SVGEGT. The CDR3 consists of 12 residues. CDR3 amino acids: CASSYRQGPLYF. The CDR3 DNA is TGTGCCAGCAGTTATAGACAGGGCCCCCTGTACTTC.

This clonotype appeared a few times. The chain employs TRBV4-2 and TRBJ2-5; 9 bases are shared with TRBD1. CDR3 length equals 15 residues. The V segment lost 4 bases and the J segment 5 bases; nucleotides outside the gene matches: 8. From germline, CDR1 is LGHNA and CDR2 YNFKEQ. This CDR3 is CASSPDRGMEETQYF. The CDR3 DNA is TGTGCCAGCAGCCCAGACAGGGGGATGGAGGAGACCCAGTACTTC.

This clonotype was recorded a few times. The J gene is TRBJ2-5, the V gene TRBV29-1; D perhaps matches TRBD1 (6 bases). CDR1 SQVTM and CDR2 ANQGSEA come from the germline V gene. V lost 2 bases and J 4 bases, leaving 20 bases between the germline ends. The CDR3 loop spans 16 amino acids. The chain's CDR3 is CSVEYGNGQHRETQYF. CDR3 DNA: TGCAGCGTTGAATATGGAAATGGACAGCACCGAGAGACCCAGTACTTC.

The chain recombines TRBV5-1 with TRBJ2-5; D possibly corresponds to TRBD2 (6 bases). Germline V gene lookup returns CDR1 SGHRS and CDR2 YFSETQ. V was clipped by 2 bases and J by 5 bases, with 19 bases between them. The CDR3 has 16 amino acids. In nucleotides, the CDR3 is TGCGCCAGCAGCTTCGGGGGAACAGTCACGGGGGAGACCCAGTACTTC. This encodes CASSFGGTVTGETQYF.

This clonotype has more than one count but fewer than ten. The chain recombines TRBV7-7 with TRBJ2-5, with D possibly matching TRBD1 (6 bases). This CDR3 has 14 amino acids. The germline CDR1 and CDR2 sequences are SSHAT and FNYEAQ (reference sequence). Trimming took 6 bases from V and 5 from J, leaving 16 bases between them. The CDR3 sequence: CASSPRGSGETQYF. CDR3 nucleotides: TGTGCCAGCAGTCCCAGGGGATCAGGGGAGACCCAGTACTTC. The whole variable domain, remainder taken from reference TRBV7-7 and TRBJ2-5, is GAGVSQSPRYKVTKRGQDVTLRCDPISSHATLYWYQQALGQGPEFLTYFNYEAQPDKSGLPSDRFSAERPEGSISTLTIQRTEQRDSAMYRCASSPRGSGETQYFGPGTRLLVL.

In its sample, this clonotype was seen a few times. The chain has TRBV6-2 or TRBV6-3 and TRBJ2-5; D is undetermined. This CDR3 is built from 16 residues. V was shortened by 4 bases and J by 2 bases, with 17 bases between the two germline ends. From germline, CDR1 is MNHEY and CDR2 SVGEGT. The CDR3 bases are TGTGCCAGCAGTTTGACACACGCCGCGAATCAAGAGACCCAGTACTTC. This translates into CASSLTHAANQETQYF.

This chain's CDR3 is CAISVQGGHNEQFF. CDR3 coding DNA: TGTGCCATCAGTGTACAGGGGGGCCACAATGAGCAGTTCTTC. This sequence joins TRBV10-3 and TRBJ2-1, with TRBD1 matching 8 bases. Trimming removed 4 bases from V and 5 bases from J; junction bases left unmatched: 4. Looked up from germline, CDR1 is ENHRY and CDR2 is SYGVKD. CDR3 length equals 14 residues.

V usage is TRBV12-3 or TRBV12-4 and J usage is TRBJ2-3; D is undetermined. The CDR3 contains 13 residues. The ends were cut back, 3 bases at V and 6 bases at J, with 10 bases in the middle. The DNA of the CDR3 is TGTGCCAGCAGTTTGTTTAATTTCGATACGCAGTATTTT. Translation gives CASSLFNFDTQYF.

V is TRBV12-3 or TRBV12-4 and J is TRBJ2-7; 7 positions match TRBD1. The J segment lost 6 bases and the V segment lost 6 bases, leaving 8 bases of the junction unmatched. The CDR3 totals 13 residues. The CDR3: CASRPGTVTEQYF. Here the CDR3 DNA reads TGTGCCAGCAGGCCCGGGACAGTTACCGAGCAGTACTTC.